These 3 T cell receptor beta chains were all obtained from the same sample, sequenced in a study of blood T cell repertoires in COVID-19 (dated by TCRdb to the early 2020s). The library was obtained by the immunoSEQ multiplex PCR assay. TCRdb retrieved this table from immuneACCESS and kept in-frame rearrangements only. Not all clones are present; in checked studies, unresolved V genes account for under half, and no reason is known for the remainder. A total of around 60,000 clones appear in this sample, more than 90% of them only once. The ten largest clones capture 2% to 2.5% of the sample. The sample consisted of peripheral blood. The receptors derive from a man in his sixties with acute or convalescent COVID-19.

The V gene is TRBV19, the J gene TRBJ1-5; a possible D gene is TRBD1 (6 bases). The ends were cut back, 3 bases at V and 3 bases at J, with 9 bases in the middle. Germline-derived CDR1 and CDR2 are LNHDA and SQIVND (reference sequence). CDR3 length equals 14 residues. The CDR3 loop reads CASSIQGNNQPQHF. The CDR3 nucleotides read TGTGCCAGTAGTATTCAGGGGAACAATCAGCCCCAGCATTTT.

This chain uses TRBV6-5 with TRBJ2-7; 12 nucleotides line up with TRBD1. Trimming cost V 7 bases and J 3 bases; bases outside gene matches: 4. Germline CDR1 and CDR2: MNHEY and SVGAGI. The CDR3 loop spans 14 amino acids. CDR3 nucleotides: TGTGCCAGCACCCGGGACAGGGGGCACTACGAGCAGTACTTC. As protein: CASTRDRGHYEQYF.

The V gene is TRBV6-5, the J gene TRBJ1-6, with D possibly being TRBD1 (6 bases). Trimming took 6 bases from V and 13 from J, leaving 16 bases between them. The germline CDR1 and CDR2 sequences are MNHEY and SVGAGI. The CDR3 spans 13 residues. CDR3 region: CASRTGGYGPLHF. The DNA for the CDR3 is TGTGCCAGCAGAACGGGGGGCTATGGGCCCCTCCACTTT.